This entry describes one TCR beta chain. Which antigen it targets is not known. No base quality information exists; no much larger clone differs at one position. Trimming costs V 2 bases and J 2 bases, and their ends lie 9 bases apart. The germline V gene yields SGHAT for CDR1 and FQNNGV for CDR2. The CDR3 measures 15 amino acids from cysteine to phenylalanine. Just CDR3 DNA is preserved here, 45 bases in frame from base 1. This entry comes from a study of long-term antiretroviral therapy in people with HIV (dated by TCRdb to between 2021 and 2024). The study in broad terms: The earliest samples were collected approximately a decade before the 2015 WHO recommendation for immediate ART, a period when ART was typically delayed until CD4 counts fell. This retrospective serial study examined whether starting ART and sustained HIV suppression were associated with changes in the composition and diversity of the TRB repertoire in peripheral blood. From a few dozen adults with confirmed HIV infection, the cohort provided approximately 210 cryopreserved PBMC samples, gathered serially across a mean of around 6 years (range 1-12). Among the approximately 30 participants with HIV, eleven were female. No cross-contamination during QIAcube processing turned up in test extractions that ran a monoclonal T-cell line alongside approximately 35 polyclonal samples.

Participants were included only if at least one PBMC sample before ART initiation and at least two post-ART samples were available. Every participant with HIV received treatment in the United States of America. Before DNA extraction, cryopreserved samples containing about 0.95-10 million PBMC were thawed and washed. At the time of the earliest PBMC sample, participants with HIV were aged between roughly 23 and 60 years. Per participant, PBMC samples came from 1-4 timepoints prior to ART initiation and 2-8 timepoints following ART initiation, for a median of 7 samples. For every participant, serial HIV viral load, CD4+ T-cell count, ART history and demographic data were obtained. Genomic DNA was extracted from unsorted PBMC with a Qiagen kit on a QIAcube, with processing performed in batches of 12 samples. Broad study findings and their caveats: Inferences about post-ART repertoire changes were limited because no data were available on ART adherence, viral resistance or therapy changes. At every time point, the repertoire was dominated by expanded TRB clones first identified before ART initiation, although this dominance fluctuated and, in many PLHIV, declined after ART. Since PBMC availability was limited, sequencing covered only the TCR beta chain, with no alpha chain pairing. Starting ART was linked to a significant rise in TRB diversity, yet even with long-term ART the diversity remained significantly lower than in transplant donor controls. The samples span the years 2004 to 2017, and the ART regimens used at that time may not be as effective as current regimens. Because pre-ART samples had limited cell numbers, unsorted PBMC were profiled rather than sorted CD4+ and CD8+ T cells. HIV repertoires had narrower CDR3 length ranges than controls, and the network structure suggested an antigen-experienced repertoire that shifted only slightly toward naive after ART.

Sequencing of the TRB variable region was done with the immunoSEQ hsTCRB v3.0 assay at survey level resolution. A depth of about 35,000-50,000 T-cell genomes per sample was targeted for TRB sequencing. An Illumina MiSeq with a v3 150-cycle kit was used to sequence the pooled TRB libraries. In the authors' own workflow: Repertoire analysis was performed in R inside a reproducible Nextflow workflow that covered QC, data transformation and analysis. Custom analyses were implemented in LymphoSeq2, an R package for AIRR-Seq data exploration. A few samples that produced fewer than 5000 total TRB sequences were removed, so approximately 190 HIV repertoires were analyzed. Among the 180 to 200 HIV repertoires that were kept, under 60 were collected before ART initiation and about 130 were collected after ART initiation. Repertoires were downsampled to 5000 TRB nucleotide sequences, with summary statistics averaged over 100 downsampling iterations. The analysis kept only TRB sequences whose CDR3 regions were at least seven amino acids long. A Shannon entropy-derived clonality score and the Gini coefficient were used to measure diversity. In the repertoire networks, any two of the top 5000 CDR3 amino acid sequences were connected whenever the two sequences differed by an edit distance of one. For TRB CDR3 amino acid sequences, antigen specificity groups and MHC restriction were predicted with GLIPH2. CDR3 amino acid sequences were matched against VDJdb and McPAS-TCR to flag known CMV, EBV, HIV or tissue antigen associations. Pre-ART, post-ART and control groups were compared with Wilcoxon signed-rank tests and Holm-Bonferroni correction. Held by TCRdb, this immuneACCESS table contains in-frame sequences only and omits some clones. Under half of the omission traces to an unresolved V gene where checked; the cause of the rest is unknown. The V and J calls and clone size were taken over from that table, and D and trimming were inferred from the DNA. Present in this sample are roughly 17,000 clones, approximately 75% of which were seen just once. The ten largest make up about 8.2% of the sample.

The specimen was unsorted PBMCs, collected 0.3 years after starting antiretroviral therapy. The chain was built from TRBV11-2 and TRBJ2-2; the D region possibly corresponds to TRBD1 (6 bases align). This receptor was taken from a man aged 18 to 29 with HIV. The nucleotides are TGTGCCAGCAGCTTAAAGGACAGAAACACCGGGGAGCTGTTTTTT. It translates to CASSLKDRNTGELFF.